A single sample is the source of the 10 T cell receptor beta chains below, sequenced in a study of blood T cell repertoires in COVID-19. Assay used: immunoSEQ multiplex PCR; TCRdb lists only in-frame clones, some missing. This table holds a few hundred thousand clones, around 85% found once. Sequenced: PBMCs or T cells enriched from blood (not recorded which). The receptors derive from a woman in her 40s with acute COVID-19.

The J gene is TRBJ2-2, the V gene TRBV10-3; TRBD2 matches 13 bases. In germline, CDR1 is ENHRY, CDR2 SYGVKD. The CDR3 spans 14 residues. The ends lost 4 bases at V and 9 bases at J; junction bases unmatched: 2. The CDR3 spells CAISGTSGSRELFF. DNA for the CDR3: TGTGCCATCAGTGGGACTAGCGGGAGCCGGGAGCTGTTTTTT.

V usage is TRBV9 and J usage is TRBJ2-7; possible D gene TRBD1, 6 bases. From germline, CDR1 is SGDLS and CDR2 YYNGEE. Trimming pared 1 base from V and 9 bases from J, leaving 14 bases between. CDR3 length equals 13 residues. CDR3 sequence reads: CASSVTGQRGQYF. The CDR3 nucleotides read TGTGCCAGCAGCGTAACAGGGCAACGGGGGCAGTACTTC.

J is TRBJ1-3 and V is TRBV6-5; no clear D gene. This CDR3 has 12 residues. The germline CDR1 and CDR2 sequences are MNHEY and SVGAGI. V lost 4 bases and J lost 4, with 5 bases in between. The CDR3 loop reads CASSSQGNTIYF. For the CDR3, the DNA is TGTGCCAGCAGTTCTCAGGGAAACACCATATATTTT.

This chain links TRBV19 with TRBJ1-2; D possibly corresponds to TRBD1 (5 bases). Germline V gene data show CDR1 as LNHDA and CDR2 as SQIVND (reference sequence). This CDR3 is built from 13 residues. Trimming stripped 5 bases from V and 5 bases from J, with 12 bases between. CDR3 bases: TGTGCCAGTAGTTTGGGACTTTGGTATGGCTACACCTTC. Translating gives CASSLGLWYGYTF.

This clone was recorded once. V usage is TRBV5-4 and J usage is TRBJ2-1, with 8 bases aligning to TRBD1. The V and J ends lost 5 bases and 4 bases, in that order; junction bases with no gene match: 11. This CDR3 is built from 16 residues. Germline V gene data show CDR1 as SGHNT and CDR2 as YYREEE (reference sequence). The CDR3 reads CASSALRQGRYNEQFF. DNA for the CDR3: TGTGCCAGCAGTGCCCTTAGACAGGGGAGATACAATGAGCAGTTCTTC.

This chain uses TRBV27 with TRBJ1-6; possible D gene TRBD1, 6 bases. There are 17 residues in the CDR3. Germline CDR1 is MNHEY and CDR2 is SMNVEV (reference sequence). Trimming removed 1 base at V and 7 bases at J, with 17 bases between. The CDR3 loop reads CASSLYFRGAMNSPLHF. Here the CDR3 DNA reads TGTGCCAGCAGTTTATATTTTCGGGGGGCGATGAATTCACCCCTCCACTTT.

This chain connects TRBV7-3 to TRBJ1-1, with 9 bases that match TRBD1. The CDR3 loop spans 14 amino acids. CDR1 and CDR2 from the germline V gene are SGHTA and FQGTGA. The junction had 6 bases not matched to a gene; V was cut back by 4 bases and J by 6 bases. The DNA for the CDR3 is TGTGCCAGCAGCTCACAGGGGGCGCGGGCTGAAGCTTTCTTT. This sequence encodes CASSSQGARAEAFF.

The genes are TRBV7-3 and TRBJ2-7; TRBD2 aligns across 7 bases. Germline V gene lookup returns CDR1 SGHTA and CDR2 FQGTGA. This CDR3 is 11 amino acids long. With V trimmed by 4 bases and J by 6 bases, 0 bases remained unmatched. The CDR3 sequence: CASSSGGEQYF. The CDR3 bases are TGTGCCAGCAGCTCGGGAGGCGAGCAGTACTTC. Complete variable domain (other parts from reference TRBV7-3 and TRBJ2-7): GAGVSQTPSNKVTEKGKYVELRCDPISGHTALYWYRQSLGQGPEFLIYFQGTGAADDSGLPNDRFFAVRPEGSVSTLKIQRTERGDSAVYLCASSSGGEQYFGPGTRLTVT.

The chain has TRBV5-6 and TRBJ2-3, with TRBD2 identical over 12 bases. CDR1 is SGHDT, CDR2 YYEEEE, per germline. V lost 4 bases and J lost 3; bases outside the gene matches: 3. The CDR3 has 15 residues. DNA of the CDR3: TGTGCCAGCAGCCAAGGACTAGCGGGGACAGATACGCAGTATTTT. The encoded protein is CASSQGLAGTDTQYF.

A single count supports this clone. The chain uses TRBV19 and TRBJ1-5; D unclear. Trimming shortened V by 2 bases and J by 5 bases, and 7 bases separated the two germline ends. The CDR3 consists of 13 residues. Germline lookup yields CDR1 LNHDA and CDR2 SQIVND (reference sequence). In DNA form, the CDR3 reads TGTGCCAGTAGTATAACAGTTGATCAGCCCCAGCATTTT. Its protein is CASSITVDQPQHF.